Listed below are T cell receptor beta chains from one sample, sequenced in a study of OX40 agonist ivuxolimab in advanced cancers. Some clones are missing from TCRdb's copy, which holds only in-frame ones; the method was immunoSEQ multiplex PCR. The table has around 86,000 clones, roughly 80% seen once; the top ten hold roughly 2.7%. The input for sequencing was CD4+ or CD8+ T cells sorted from blood, taken in a trial of the OX40 agonist ivuxolimab. These receptor sequences come from an adult with an advanced solid tumor such as melanoma, head and neck, liver or kidney cancer. Each CDR3 is given with its conserved first and last residue. Each record gives: J gene, D gene, V gene, clone size, CDR3 protein, CDR3 DNA. A D gene is named only where the DNA matches it firmly. The listing skips clone size in some rows; elsewhere it reads once, few, many or a size class.

>TRBJ2-5|TRBD1|TRBV12-5|.
CASGPGQGLETQYF
TGTGCTAGTGGTCCTGGACAGGGGTTGGAGACCCAGTACTTC
>TRBJ2-1|TRBD2|TRBV6-5|.
CASDNSGGAYNEQFF
TGTGCCAGTGATAACAGCGGGGGGGCTTACAATGAGCAGTTCTTC
>TRBJ2-1|TRBD1|TRBV7-3|.
CASSPSGQGADEQFF
TGTGCCAGCAGCCCCTCGGGACAGGGGGCCGATGAGCAGTTCTTC
>TRBJ1-1|.|TRBV7-8|.
CASSLLTGTNTEAFF
TGTGCCAGCAGCTTACTCACAGGGACCAACACTGAAGCTTTCTTT
>TRBJ2-2|.|TRBV9|.
CASSVTGLRNTGELFF
TGTGCCAGCAGCGTAACCGGGCTCAGGAACACCGGGGAGCTGTTTTTT
>TRBJ2-6|TRBD1|TRBV4-2|few
CASSRDRASGANVLTF
TGTGCCAGCAGCCGAGACAGGGCTAGTGGGGCCAACGTCCTGACTTTC
>TRBJ2-3|.|TRBV29-1|.
CSVGGTAAPDTQYF
TGCAGCGTTGGTGGGACTGCCGCCCCAGATACGCAGTATTTT
>TRBJ1-1|.|TRBV29-1|.
CSVDQPEGEAEAFF
TGCAGCGTAGACCAACCGGAGGGTGAGGCTGAAGCTTTCTTT
>TRBJ1-1|TRBD1|TRBV5-1|.
CASSLTGDTEAFF
TGCGCCAGCAGCCTGACAGGGGACACTGAAGCTTTCTTT
>TRBJ2-5|TRBD1|TRBV6-5|.
CASSYSSQGDQETQYF
TGTGCCAGCAGTTACTCTTCACAGGGGGACCAAGAGACCCAGTACTTC
>TRBJ1-2|.|TRBV28|.
CASSLRNYGYTF
TGTGCCAGCAGCCTCAGGAACTATGGCTACACCTTC
>TRBJ1-3|.|TRBV16|once
CANGQAAGNTIYF
TGTGCCAACGGCCAGGCCGCTGGAAACACCATATATTTT
>TRBJ1-2|.|TRBV6-1|.
CASSADQGPYGYTF
TGTGCCAGCAGTGCCGACCAGGGGCCCTATGGCTACACCTTC
>TRBJ1-2|.|TRBV19|.
CASSDSGYGYTF
TGTGCCAGTAGCGACAGTGGCTATGGCTACACCTTC
>TRBJ2-2|TRBD1|TRBV5-1|.
CASSPGTVSNTGELFF
TGCGCCAGCAGCCCAGGGACAGTTTCGAACACCGGGGAGCTGTTTTTT